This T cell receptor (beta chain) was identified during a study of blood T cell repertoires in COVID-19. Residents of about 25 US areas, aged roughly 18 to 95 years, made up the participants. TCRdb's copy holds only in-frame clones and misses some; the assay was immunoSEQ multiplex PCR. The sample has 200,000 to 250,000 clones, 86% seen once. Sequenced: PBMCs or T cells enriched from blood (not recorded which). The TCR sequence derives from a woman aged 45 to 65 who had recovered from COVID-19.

The CDR3 sequence is CASSLDAGNYGYTF. CDR3 coding DNA: TGTGCCAGCAGCTTAGACGCGGGTAACTATGGCTACACCTTC. This chain links TRBV7-2 with TRBJ1-2; D is unresolved. From germline, CDR1 is SGHTA and CDR2 FQGNSA. The CDR3 consists of 14 residues. Trimming shortened V by 1 base and J by 1 base, and 7 bases separated the two germline ends.